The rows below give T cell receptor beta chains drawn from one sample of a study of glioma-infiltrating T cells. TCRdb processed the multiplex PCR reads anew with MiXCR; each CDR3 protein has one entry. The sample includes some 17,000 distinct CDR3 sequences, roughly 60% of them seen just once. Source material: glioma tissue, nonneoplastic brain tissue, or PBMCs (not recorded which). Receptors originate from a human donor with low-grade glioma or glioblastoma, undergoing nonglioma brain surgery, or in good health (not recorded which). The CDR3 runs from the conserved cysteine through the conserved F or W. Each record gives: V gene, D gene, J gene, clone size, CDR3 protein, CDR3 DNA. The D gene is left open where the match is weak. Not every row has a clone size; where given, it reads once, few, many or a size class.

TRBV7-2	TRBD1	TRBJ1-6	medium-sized	CASSPQGAGYNSPLHF	TGTGCCAGCAGTCCCCAGGGGGCAGGCTATAATTCACCCCTCCACTTT
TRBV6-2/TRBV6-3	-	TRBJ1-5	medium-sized	CASSAYRNQPQHF	TGTGCCAGCAGTGCCTACAGGAATCAGCCCCAGCATTTT
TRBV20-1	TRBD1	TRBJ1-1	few	CSAPDRATEAFF	TGCAGTGCTCCGGACAGGGCTACTGAAGCTTTCTTT
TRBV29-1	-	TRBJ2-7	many	CSVEMADRSNYEQYF	TGCAGCGTTGAAATGGCAGACCGATCAAACTACGAGCAGTACTTC
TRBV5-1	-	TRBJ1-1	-	CASSLGYRGLNTEAFF	TGCGCCAGCAGCTTGGGGTATAGGGGACTGAACACTGAAGCTTTCTTT
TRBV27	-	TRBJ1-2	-	CASSPRGDRLDYGYTF	TGTGCCAGCAGTCCCCGGGGAGATCGGTTGGACTATGGCTACACCTTC
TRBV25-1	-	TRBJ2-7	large	CASSYRVEQYF	TGTGCCAGCAGTTATAGGGTCGAGCAGTACTTC
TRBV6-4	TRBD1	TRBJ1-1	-	CASSDTRTGMNTEAFF	TGTGCCAGCAGTGACACCCGGACAGGGATGAACACTGAAGCTTTCTTT
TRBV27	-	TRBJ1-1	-	CASSLYEGHTEAFF	TGTGCCAGCAGTTTGTATGAGGGCCACACTGAAGCTTTCTTT
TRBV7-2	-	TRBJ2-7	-	CASSLESLSSYEQYF	TGTGCCAGCAGCTTAGAATCTTTAAGCTCCTACGAGCAGTACTTC
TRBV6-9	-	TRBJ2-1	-	CASSNTWRSSYNEQFF	TGTGCCAGCAGTAATACCTGGCGGAGCTCCTACAATGAGCAGTTCTTC
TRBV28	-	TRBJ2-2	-	CVSSPIQEYGTGELFF	TGTGTTAGCAGTCCAATACAGGAGTACGGCACCGGGGAGCTGTTTTTT
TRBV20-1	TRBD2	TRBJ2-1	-	CSGMPGLATDEQFF	TGCAGTGGAATGCCGGGACTAGCGACCGATGAGCAGTTCTTC
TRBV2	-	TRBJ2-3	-	CASRPTRDSWSF	TGTGCCAGCAGACCCACCCGGGACTCATGGAGTTTT
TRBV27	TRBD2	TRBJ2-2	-	CASRTLASTGELSF	TGTGCCAGCAGGACACTAGCGTCCACCGGGGAGCTGTCTTTT
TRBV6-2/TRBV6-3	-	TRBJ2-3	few	CASSYSETLGTQYF	TGTGCCAGCAGTTACTCAGAAACCCTGGGTACGCAGTATTTT
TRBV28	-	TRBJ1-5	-	CASSTANQPQHF	TGTGCCAGCAGTACAGCCAATCAGCCCCAGCATTTT
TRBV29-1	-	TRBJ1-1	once	CSLKQGTEAFF	TGCTCTCTAAAACAAGGCACTGAAGCTTTCTTT
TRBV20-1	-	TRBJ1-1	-	CSAYTPGITEAFF	TGCAGTGCTTATACCCCAGGGATCACTGAAGCTTTCTTT
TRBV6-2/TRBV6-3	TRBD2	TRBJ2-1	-	CASTTGGSGRSLSNEQFF	TGTGCCAGCACAACGGGCGGGAGCGGTAGGTCCCTCAGCAATGAGCAGTTCTTC
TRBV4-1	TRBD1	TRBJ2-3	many	CASSQDQGQGFDTQYF	TGCGCCAGCAGCCAAGATCAGGGACAGGGTTTTGATACGCAGTATTTT
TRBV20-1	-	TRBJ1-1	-	CSALRPGQTNTEAFF	TGCAGTGCTCTTAGACCCGGACAGACGAACACTGAAGCTTTCTTT
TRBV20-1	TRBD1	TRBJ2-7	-	CSATQGITYEQYF	TGCAGTGCCACACAGGGGATCACCTACGAGCAGTACTTC
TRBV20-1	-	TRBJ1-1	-	CSAVRDTNTEAFF	TGCAGTGCTGTCCGAGACACCAACACTGAAGCTTTCTTT
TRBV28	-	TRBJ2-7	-	CASSLGGYEQYF	TGTGCCAGCAGTTTGGGGGGCTACGAGCAGTACTTC
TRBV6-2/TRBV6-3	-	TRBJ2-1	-	CASSYSVRPTGNEQFF	TGTGCCAGCAGTTACTCGGTCAGACCTACTGGGAATGAGCAGTTCTTC
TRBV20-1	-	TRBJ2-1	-	CSASPGPRSYNEQFF	TGCAGTGCTTCTCCGGGACCCCGTTCCTACAATGAGCAGTTCTTC
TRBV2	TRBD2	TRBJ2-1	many	CASSPTSGGVHEQFF	TGTGCCAGCAGTCCGACTAGCGGGGGGGTGCATGAGCAGTTCTTC
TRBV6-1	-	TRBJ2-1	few	CASSHWSSSDNEQFF	TGTGCCAGCAGTCATTGGTCGTCTAGCGACAATGAGCAGTTCTTC
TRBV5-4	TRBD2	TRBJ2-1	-	CASSTGTSAYEQFF	TGTGCCAGCAGCACCGGGACTAGCGCTTATGAGCAGTTCTTC
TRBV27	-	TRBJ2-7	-	CASSLSASCVYEQYF	TGTGCCAGCAGTTTAAGCGCTAGCTGTGTCTACGAGCAGTACTTC